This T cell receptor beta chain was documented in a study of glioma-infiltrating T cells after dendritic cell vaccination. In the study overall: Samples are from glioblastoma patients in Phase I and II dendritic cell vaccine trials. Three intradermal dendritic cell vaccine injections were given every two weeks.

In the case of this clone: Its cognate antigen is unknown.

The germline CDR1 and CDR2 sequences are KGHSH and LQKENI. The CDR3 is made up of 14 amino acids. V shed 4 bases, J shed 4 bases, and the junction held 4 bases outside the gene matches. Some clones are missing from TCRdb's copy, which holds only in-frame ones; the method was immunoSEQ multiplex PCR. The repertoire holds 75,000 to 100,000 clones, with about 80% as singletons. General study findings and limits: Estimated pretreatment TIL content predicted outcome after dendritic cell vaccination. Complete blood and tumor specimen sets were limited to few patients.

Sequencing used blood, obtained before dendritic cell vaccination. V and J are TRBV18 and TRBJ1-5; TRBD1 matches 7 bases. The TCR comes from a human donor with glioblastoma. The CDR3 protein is CASSQGQPNQPQHF. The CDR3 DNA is TGTGCCAGCTCACAGGGACAGCCAAATCAGCCCCAGCATTTT.